A single sample is the source of the 7 T cell receptor beta chains below, sequenced in a study of shared clonotypes between healthy human individuals. CD45RO-negative, CCR7-selected cells formed the naive CD8 fraction, which excluded terminally differentiated effector memory CD45RA+ cells. Sequencing used immunoSEQ multiplex PCR; TCRdb keeps in-frame clones, though not all of them. The sample has about 2.2 million clones; approximately 92% are singletons. The sequencing input was naive CD8+ T cells from PBMCs. These receptors were obtained from a young man in good health. Some clones in this sample may be carry-over from other donors' samples.

About this clone: The same CDR3 is also encoded by other DNA sequences in this sample. The CDR3 DNA follows: TGTGCCAGCAGCTTAGTACCTTACGAGCAGTACTTC. Protein sequence: CASSLVPYEQYF. The rearrangement joins TRBV7-2 to TRBJ2-7, with unresolved D. The CDR3 loop spans 12 amino acids. From germline, CDR1 is SGHTA and CDR2 FQGNSA. V was shortened by 1 base and J by 4 bases, with 5 bases between the two germline ends.

Note on this clone: Other DNA sequences in this sample translate to the same CDR3. The gene calls are TRBV5-6 and TRBJ2-5; D uncertain. Trimming took 0 bases from V and 2 from J, leaving 5 bases between them. Germline-derived CDR1 and CDR2 are SGHDT and YYEEEE. The CDR3 spans 13 residues. CDR3 DNA: TGTGCCAGCAGCTTGGGAAGGCAAGAGACCCAGTACTTC. It specifies CASSLGRQETQYF.

The V call is TRBV9, the J call TRBJ2-1; 7 positions agree with TRBD1. This CDR3 is 14 amino acids long. The junction had 6 bases not matched to a gene; V was cut back by 3 bases and J by 6 bases. Per germline, CDR1 SGDLS and CDR2 YYNGEE. The DNA of the CDR3 is TGTGCCAGCAGCGCGACAGGGCGGGTCAATGAGCAGTTCTTC. Encoded protein: CASSATGRVNEQFF.

The chain joins TRBV30 to TRBJ2-1, with 10 bases fitting TRBD2. This CDR3 comprises 14 residues. Losses at the gene ends were 0 bases for V and 8 bases for J; bases not matched to a gene: 4. Germline lookup yields CDR1 GTSNPN and CDR2 SVGIG (reference sequence). CDR3 in DNA: TGTGCCTGGAGTGTGTCCGGGACTAGCGATGAGCAGTTCTTC. Its translation is CAWSVSGTSDEQFF.

This chain links TRBV7-9 with TRBJ2-1; 10 positions match TRBD2. V lost 1 base, J lost 8 bases, and 14 bases stayed unmatched. The CDR3 runs 18 residues. Germline V gene lookup returns CDR1 SEHNR and CDR2 FQNEAQ (reference sequence). The DNA for the CDR3 is TGTGCCAGCAGCTTAGGCTGGGAGCGGGAGGGCCATTGGGATGAGCAGTTCTTC. Its translation is CASSLGWEREGHWDEQFF.

This clone was picked up one time. Different DNA sequences within this sample yield the same CDR3. V usage is TRBV27 and J usage is TRBJ2-1; D gene unclear. This CDR3 has 13 amino acids. Germline-derived CDR1 and CDR2 are MNHEY and SMNVEV (reference sequence). Trimming took 3 bases from V and 4 from J, leaving 7 bases between them. CDR3 sequence: CASSFSRYNEQFF. The CDR3 DNA follows: TGTGCCAGCAGTTTTAGCAGATACAATGAGCAGTTCTTC.

This clone was seen once. The V and J genes are TRBV5-4 and TRBJ2-7; 7 bases are shared with TRBD2. J was trimmed by 5 bases and V by 3 bases; bases with no gene match: 8. CDR3 length equals 14 residues. Germline loops: CDR1 SGHNT, CDR2 YYREEE (reference sequence). The CDR3 DNA sequence: TGTGCCAGCAGCTGGGGCGGGGGTCTGGACGAGCAGTACTTC. Protein sequence: CASSWGGGLDEQYF.